These 30 T cell receptor beta chains were all obtained from the same sample, sequenced in a study of tumor-infiltrating lymphocytes in primary liver carcinoma. The source of the blood RNA was unsorted whole blood, and germline DNA was extracted as well. Priming with a constant-region primer yielded TCR beta cDNA from 500 ng total RNA. Libraries for TCR beta were built through three nested multiplex PCR rounds, which together made up a slightly modified ARM-PCR procedure. A C-beta reverse primer and TRBV1-TRBV30 forward primers served in each of the first two PCR rounds, at approximately 10 cycles apiece. MiXCR, applied by TCRdb to the multiplex PCR reads, yields one record per CDR3 protein. This sample has 300,000 to 350,000 distinct CDR3 sequences; approximately 65% occur once, and the top ten carry approximately 5.9%. The sample comprised peripheral blood. Every receptor here comes from a man in his forties with primary liver carcinoma and hepatitis B virus infection.

The genes are TRBV6-5 and TRBJ1-1; no reliable D call. The ends were cut back, 5 bases at V and 4 bases at J, with 14 bases in the middle. This CDR3 is built from 14 residues. Per germline, CDR1 MNHEY and CDR2 SVGAGI. The CDR3 here is CASSPLNKATEAFF. CDR3 coding DNA: TGTGCCAGCAGTCCTTTAAACAAGGCCACTGAAGCTTTCTTT.

This clonotype was seen only a few times. V gene TRBV10-1 combines with J gene TRBJ1-1; D not resolved. Trimming left V 0 bases short and J 7 bases short, with 9 bases between. The CDR3 runs 13 residues. Germline-derived CDR1 and CDR2 are WNHNN and SYGVQD (reference sequence). The CDR3 bases are TGCGCCAGCAGTGAGTCTAGCGGGAATGAAGCTTTCTTT. This gives the protein CASSESSGNEAFF.

This clonotype was seen a few times. The germline gene is not matched at one end of the junction; a read error may be the cause. The chain combines TRBV11-2 with TRBJ2-1; 9 bases agree with TRBD2. Germline loops: CDR1 SGHAT, CDR2 FQNNGV. CDR3 length: 16 residues. The CDR3 DNA reads as TGTGCCAGCAGCACTGTAGCGGGAGCCTCCCACAATGAGCAGTTCTTC. Its translation: CASSTVAGASHNEQFF. Filled out from reference TRBV11-2 and TRBJ2-1, the complete variable domain reads EAGVAQSPRYKIIEKRQSVAFWCNPISGHATLYWYQQILGQGPKLLIQFQNNGVVDDSQLPKDRFSAERLKGVDSTLKIQPAKLEDSAVYLCASSTVAGASHNEQFFGPGTRLTVL.

Remarks on this clonotype: One end of the junction fails to match germline, which may point to a read error. This rearrangement joins TRBV6-5 to TRBJ2-1; TRBD2 aligns across 11 bases. The CDR3 is made up of 18 amino acids. Germline CDR1 and CDR2: MNHEY and SVGAGI. The DNA of the CDR3 is TGTGCCAGCAGAACAGAGCTGGGACTAGCGGATTCCTACAATGAGCACTTCTTC. The encoded protein is CASRTELGLADSYNEHFF.

By its share, this clonotype is medium-sized. This chain connects TRBV11-1 to TRBJ1-2; weak D call: TRBD1 (5 bases). V gave up 2 bases and J gave up 8 bases, with 9 bases separating them. Germline V gene lookup returns CDR1 SGHAT and CDR2 FQDESV (reference sequence). There are 12 residues in the CDR3. The CDR3 DNA reads TGTGCCAGCAGCTTACTAGGGGACGGCTACACCTTC. As protein: CASSLLGDGYTF.

This clonotype was seen a single time. Sequence at one end of the junction differs from germline and may be a read error. Here the CDR3 DNA reads TGTCCCAGCAGCCCCTCGACAGGAGGAAACACCATATATTTT. It translates to CPSSPSTGGNTIYF. The rearrangement uses TRBV11-2 and TRBJ1-3, with D possibly being TRBD1 (6 bases). CDR1 and CDR2 (germline): SGHAT, FQNNGV. The length of the CDR3 is 14 residues.

Notes on this clonotype: This CDR3 is missing its conserved last phenylalanine or tryptophan, likely due to a read error. The chain joins TRBV11-2 to TRBJ2-5, with 11 bases identical to TRBD2. Gene TRBJ2-1 matches the end of the DNA better, so the J call may be wrong. CDR1 and CDR2 (germline): SGHAT, FQNNGV. The CDR3 contains 16 residues. The DNA of the CDR3 is TGTGCCAGTAGCTTAGTTTCTAGCGGGAGGCCCAATGAGCAGTTCTTA. Its protein product is CASSLVSSGRPNEQFL.

Remarks on this clonotype: The junction and the germline gene differ at one end; a read error may be behind it. J is TRBJ2-2 and V is TRBV12-3 or TRBV12-4; the match to TRBD2 covers 9 bases. The CDR3 contains 17 residues. CDR3: CASSLAGHPTNTRELFF. The CDR3 DNA follows: TGTGCCAGCAGCCTAGCGGGACATCCGACGAACACCCGGGAGCTGTTTTTT.

J is TRBJ2-1 and V is TRBV5-1; 8 nucleotides match TRBD2. There are 16 residues in the CDR3. V lost 1 base to trimming and J lost 2 bases; unmatched junction nucleotides: 5. Germline V gives CDR1 SGHRS, CDR2 YFSETQ. Written as DNA, the CDR3 is TGCGCCAGCAGCTTGCGTGGTAGCGGGACCTACAATGAGCAGTTCTTC. It encodes CASSLRGSGTYNEQFF.

This chain connects TRBV6-6 to TRBJ1-5; D is unresolved. Between the trimmed V and J ends, which lost 2 bases and 4 bases, there was a span of 12 bases. The germline gives CDR1 MNHNY, CDR2 SVGAGI (reference sequence). There are 15 residues in the CDR3. CDR3 sequence reads: CASSYGRETNQPQHF. The CDR3 DNA reads TGTGCCAGCAGTTACGGCCGCGAGACGAATCAGCCCCAGCATTTT.

This clonotype was counted between two and nine times. A read error is possible here, since a much larger clone lies one base away. The chain employs TRBV12-3 or TRBV12-4 and TRBJ1-1; D is perhaps TRBD1 (6 bases). This CDR3 is built from 15 residues. The CDR3 sequence: CVSRPNREVNTEAFF. The CDR3 DNA follows: TGTGTCAGCAGACCCAACAGGGAAGTGAACACTGAAGCTTTCTTT.

Details on this clonotype: A much larger clonotype is one base distant, so this may be a read error. The CDR3 spells CASSRLSLGVGADAQYF. The CDR3 nucleotides are TGTGCCAGCAGCCGTCTCTCGTTGGGAGTAGGGGCAGATGCGCAGTATTTT. The rearrangement links TRBV4-2 to TRBJ2-3, with D perhaps being TRBD1 or TRBD2 (5 bases each). The V gene's germline CDR1 is LGHNA and CDR2 YNFKEQ. The CDR3 length is 17 residues.

As for this clonotype: Because the CDR3 is missing its conserved closing phenylalanine or tryptophan, this is likely a read error. The chain is built from TRBV5-5 and TRBJ2-2, with a tentative D call TRBD1 (5 bases). CDR3 length equals 13 residues. CDR1 is SGHKS, CDR2 YYEKEE, per germline (reference sequence). This CDR3 reads CAISLTVTGELFS. The CDR3 nucleotides are TGTGCCATCAGCTTGACAGTCACCGGGGAGCTGTTTTCT.

Of note for this clonotype: This may be a read error, as it is one base from a much larger clone. The chain is built from TRBV12-3 or TRBV12-4 and TRBJ2-5; D remains ambiguous. CDR3 length: 12 residues. The CDR3: CASRFSQEIQYF. In DNA form, the CDR3 reads TGTGCCAGCAGATTTAGCCAAGAGATCCAGTACTTC.

Remarks on this clonotype: A much larger clonotype is one base distant, so this may be a read error. The chain couples TRBV6-5 to TRBJ1-5, with no clear D. In germline, CDR1 is MNHEY, CDR2 SVGAGI. The CDR3 extends over 12 amino acids. CDR3 region: CANSAPGQPQHF. The CDR3 nucleotides are TGTGCCAACAGTGCCCCGGGGCAGCCCCAGCATTTT.

Notes on this clonotype: An end of the junction does not agree with germline; a read error may underlie this. The chain has TRBV11-2 and TRBJ2-7; 10 bases match TRBD2. The CDR3 totals 15 residues. CDR1 SGHAT and CDR2 FQNNGV come from the germline V gene. DNA of the CDR3: TGTGCCAGCACCCCTTCTAGCGGGAGTTCCTACGATCAGTATTTC. Translation: CASTPSSGSSYDQYF.

This sequence joins TRBV11-2 and TRBJ2-1, with a possible D match to TRBD2 (5 bases). The V and J ends lost 4 bases and 8 bases respectively, with 15 bases between them. CDR1 is SGHAT and CDR2 is FQNNGV in the germline V gene. The CDR3 is 14 residues long. CDR3 sequence (DNA): TGTGCCAGCAGCTATGGAGTAGTGGGAGATGAGCAGTTCTTC. Translation: CASSYGVVGDEQFF.

The chain has TRBV11-2 and TRBJ2-3; TRBD2 matches 8 bases. Trimming removed 5 bases from V and 4 bases from J; junction bases left unmatched: 20. CDR1 SGHAT and CDR2 FQNNGV come from the germline V gene. The length of the CDR3 is 19 residues. The CDR3 is CASSHLYARREGGPDTQYF. CDR3 in DNA: TGTGCCAGCAGCCATTTATATGCACGTCGGGAGGGTGGGCCAGATACGCAGTATTTT.

On this clonotype: A much larger clonotype is one base distant, so this may be a read error. This sequence joins TRBV6-5 and TRBJ1-6; D unresolved. CDR1 is MNHEY, CDR2 SVGAGI, per germline. Between the trimmed V and J ends, which lost 8 bases and 11 bases, there was a span of 16 bases. The CDR3 has 13 residues. CDR3 loop: CASRPQSGAPLHF. CDR3 sequence (DNA): TGTGCCAGCCGGCCCCAAAGTGGGGCACCCCTCCACTTT.

V gene TRBV30 combines with J gene TRBJ1-1; maybe TRBD1 (6 bases). The length of the CDR3 is 11 residues. Trimming took off 8 bases at V and 1 base at J, with 8 bases between the two ends. The V gene's germline CDR1 is GTSNPN and CDR2 SVGIG (reference sequence). The CDR3 DNA sequence: TGTGCCCGGACAGCGAACACTGAAGCTTTCTTT. Translation gives CARTANTEAFF.

A note on this clonotype: A read error may produce the germline difference seen at one junction end. This chain connects TRBV11-2 to TRBJ2-1; 10 positions match TRBD2. Germline V gene sequence: CDR1 SGHAT, CDR2 FQNNGV. The CDR3 is made up of 16 amino acids. In DNA form, the CDR3 reads TGTGCCAGCAGCTACAGGTCTAGCGGGGGCTACAATGGGCAGCTCTTC. Its translation: CASSYRSSGGYNGQLF. The full variable domain, with the rest looked up from reference TRBV11-2 and TRBJ2-1, is EAGVAQSPRYKIIEKRQSVAFWCNPISGHATLYWYQQILGQGPKLLIQFQNNGVVDDSQLPKDRFSAERLKGVDSTLKIQPAKLEDSAVYLCASSYRSSGGYNGQLFGPGTRLTVL.

To note about this clonotype: It is likely a read error, because the conserved phenylalanine at the end of the CDR3 is missing. The gene calls are TRBV12-3 or TRBV12-4 and TRBJ2-3; 9 nucleotides align to TRBD1. CDR3 length: 16 amino acids. CDR3 in amino acids: CASSLGGGTGMDTQYL. For the CDR3, the DNA is TGTGCTAGCAGTTTAGGAGGGGGGACAGGGATGGATACGCAGTATTTG.

This chain uses TRBV30 with TRBJ1-5; D is uncertain. Trimming shortened V by 3 bases and J by 0 bases, and 9 bases separated the two germline ends. Germline V CDR1 and CDR2: GTSNPN, SVGIG (reference sequence). The CDR3 is 14 amino acids. CDR3 coding DNA: TGTGCCTGGAGCAGGCTCTATAGCAATCAGCCCCAGCATTTT. Encoded protein: CAWSRLYSNQPQHF.

For this clonotype: One end of the junction does not line up with germline, which may come from a read error. V usage is TRBV6-2 or TRBV6-3 and J usage is TRBJ1-6; D is uncertain. This CDR3 has 14 amino acids. CDR1 is MNHEY and CDR2 is SVGEGT in the germline V gene. The CDR3 loop is CASSELVGNSPLHF. The CDR3 DNA is TGTGCTAGCAGTGAACTCGTAGGGAATTCACCCCTCCACTTT.

CDR3 in DNA: TGTGCCAGCAGCCAAGTGGTTAGCGGCACAGTATTCTTC. It encodes CASSQVVSGTVFF. This chain links TRBV14 with TRBJ2-1, with a tentative D call TRBD2 (6 bases). V dropped 1 base and J dropped 16 bases, with 17 bases sitting between them. This CDR3 comprises 13 residues. CDR1 SGHDN and CDR2 FVKESK come from the germline V gene.

Concerning this clonotype itself: A read error is possible here, since a much larger clone lies one base away. The V and J genes are TRBV6-5 and TRBJ2-7, with D hard to call. Per germline, CDR1 MNHEY and CDR2 SVGAGI. CDR3 length: 12 residues. DNA for the CDR3: TGTGCCGGCAGTTCCGAGACAACTAAGCAGTACTTC. Translating gives CAGSSETTKQYF.

Turning to this clonotype: The conserved phenylalanine or tryptophan normally closing the CDR3 is absent here, so this likely arose from a read error. This rearrangement joins TRBV11-2 to TRBJ2-5; no clear D. The length of the CDR3 is 14 residues. Germline CDR1 SGHAT, CDR2 FQNNGV. CDR3 sequence: CTSSSLVILETQYL. The DNA for the CDR3 is TGTACCAGCAGCAGTCTAGTTATTCTCGAGACCCAGTACCTC.

In this sample, this clonotype turned up a few times. This sequence joins TRBV7-9 and TRBJ2-5, with TRBD1 matching 7 bases. Germline assignment: CDR1 SEHNR and CDR2 FQNEAQ (reference sequence). Trimming cost V 5 bases and J 1 base; bases outside gene matches: 10. CDR3 size: 16 residues. CDR3: CASSHNLGTVQETQYF. As DNA, the CDR3 is TGTGCCAGCAGCCATAACTTGGGGACAGTCCAAGAGACCCAGTACTTC.

In the case of this clonotype: A junction end diverges from the germline sequence, so it may reflect a read error. The rearrangement joins TRBV11-2 to TRBJ2-1, with D perhaps matching TRBD2 (7 bases). The CDR3 covers 16 residues. Germline loops: CDR1 SGHAT, CDR2 FQNNGV. The DNA for the CDR3 is TGCGCCAGCAGCCGAGGGGGAGGGGGACCCTACAATGAGCAGTTCTTC. Its translation is CASSRGGGGPYNEQFF.

On this clonotype itself: The germline gene is not matched at one end of the junction; a read error may be the cause. CDR3 in amino acids: CASRSETETYEQYF. In nucleotides, the CDR3 is TGTGCCAGCAGGTCCGAGACAGAGACCTACGAGCAATACTTC. The chain employs TRBV11-1 and TRBJ2-7, with D perhaps matching TRBD1 (5 bases). Germline CDR1 is SGHAT and CDR2 is FQDESV (reference sequence). The CDR3 covers 14 residues. The entire variable domain, with the rest obtained from reference TRBV11-1 and TRBJ2-7, is as follows: EAEVAQSPRYKITEKSQAVAFWCDPISGHATLYWYRQILGQGPELLVQFQDESVVDDSQLPKDRFSAERLKGVDSTLKIQPAELGDSAMYLCASRSETETYEQYFGPGTRLTVT.